The rows below give T cell receptor beta chains drawn from one sample of a study of T cell responses to AZD1222 COVID-19 vaccine. Clones were read by immunoSEQ multiplex PCR, and TCRdb kept only the in-frame ones, dropping some. The repertoire includes tens of thousands of clones, over 75% of them detected once, and more than 2% sits in the top ten. The sample was peripheral blood, taken 28 days after the second AZD1222 dose. These receptors originate from an adult who received the AZD1222 COVID-19 vaccine. Each CDR3 is given with its conserved first and last residue. The D gene is left open where the match is weak. A row's size may be missing; if present it is once, few, many or a size class.

TRBD2,NA,TRBV9,TRBJ2-7,CASSPSTLLAGQGYEQYF,TGTGCCAGCAGCCCTTCCACGCTACTAGCGGGCCAGGGCTACGAGCAGTACTTC
TRBD1,once,TRBV6-5,TRBJ1-2,CASRNGQGNYGYTF,TGTGCCAGCAGAAACGGACAGGGAAACTATGGCTACACCTTC
TRBD1,NA,TRBV12-3/TRBV12-4,TRBJ1-2,CASRRGRNYGYTF,TGTGCCAGCCGGAGGGGGCGCAACTATGGCTACACCTTC
NA,NA,TRBV27,TRBJ2-7,CASRLQASRSYEQYF,TGTGCCAGCAGATTACAGGCCTCCCGGTCCTACGAGCAGTACTTC
NA,NA,TRBV9,TRBJ2-3,CASSVDVTGLDTQYF,TGTGCCAGCAGCGTAGATGTAACAGGGTTAGATACGCAGTATTTT
NA,NA,TRBV24-1,TRBJ2-2,CATSDPNTGELFF,TGTGCCACCAGTGATCCTAACACCGGGGAGCTGTTTTTT
TRBD1,NA,TRBV19,TRBJ2-1,CASSALDRYNEQFF,TGTGCCAGTAGTGCGTTGGACAGGTACAATGAGCAGTTCTTC
NA,NA,TRBV5-1,TRBJ1-2,CASSLESPNYGYTF,TGCGCCAGCAGCTTGGAATCGCCTAACTATGGCTACACCTTC
NA,NA,TRBV14,TRBJ2-1,CASSQGAGKQFF,TGTGCCAGCAGCCAGGGGGCGGGAAAGCAGTTCTTC
TRBD2,NA,TRBV11-1,TRBJ2-5,CASSFGLAGGQETQYF,TGTGCCAGCAGCTTCGGACTAGCGGGGGGACAAGAGACCCAGTACTTC
NA,NA,TRBV4-1,TRBJ2-5,CASSQDPDSPETQYF,TGCGCCAGCAGCCAAGACCCGGACAGCCCCGAGACCCAGTACTTC
NA,NA,TRBV3-1/TRBV3-2,TRBJ1-1,CASTTRGVNTEAFF,TGTGCCAGCACCACTCGTGGGGTGAACACTGAAGCTTTCTTT
NA,once,TRBV10-2,TRBJ1-4,CASRSPPNEKLFF,TGCGCCAGCAGATCCCCGCCTAATGAAAAACTGTTTTTT
NA,once,TRBV7-3,TRBJ1-1,CASSLTPAPGGEAFF,TGTGCCAGCAGCTTAACCCCGGCCCCGGGTGGTGAAGCTTTCTTT
NA,NA,TRBV18,TRBJ1-5,CASSFLGSNQPQHF,TGTGCCAGCTCTTTTTTGGGGAGCAATCAGCCCCAGCATTTT
NA,NA,TRBV28,TRBJ1-1,CASSALRDTEAFF,TGTGCCAGCAGCGCCCTCAGGGACACTGAAGCTTTCTTT
NA,NA,TRBV30,TRBJ1-1,CAWSVGAGISEAFF,TGTGCCTGGAGTGTAGGGGCAGGGATTTCTGAAGCTTTCTTT
NA,NA,TRBV9,TRBJ1-2,CASSYGTGSLGEGGYTF,TGTGCCAGCAGCTATGGTACAGGGTCCCTCGGAGAGGGTGGCTACACCTTC
NA,NA,TRBV14,TRBJ1-1,CASSLRLNTEAFF,TGTGCCAGCAGCCTCCGTTTGAACACTGAAGCTTTCTTT
NA,NA,TRBV2,TRBJ1-1,CASSEMNTEAFF,TGTGCCAGCAGTGAAATGAACACTGAAGCTTTCTTT
TRBD2,NA,TRBV2,TRBJ2-3,CASSEARGLAGGTNTDTQYF,TGTGCCAGCAGTGAAGCGCGTGGACTAGCGGGGGGGACGAACACAGATACGCAGTATTTT
TRBD1,NA,TRBV28,TRBJ1-6,CASSFFDRATSPLHF,TGTGCCAGCAGTTTCTTCGACAGGGCAACTTCACCCCTCCACTTT
TRBD1,NA,TRBV5-1,TRBJ1-1,CASSWTGDTEAFF,TGCGCCAGCAGCTGGACAGGGGACACTGAAGCTTTCTTT
NA,NA,TRBV4-2,TRBJ1-3,CASSQANRGPEVGNTIYF,TGTGCCAGCAGCCAGGCAAACCGGGGCCCAGAGGTGGGAAACACCATATATTTT
TRBD1,NA,TRBV23-1,TRBJ1-1,CASSLGTGETEAFF,TGCGCCAGCAGCCTAGGGACAGGAGAAACTGAAGCTTTCTTT
NA,once,TRBV15,TRBJ1-4,CATSRERTAREKLFF,TGTGCCACCAGCAGAGAACGGACAGCGAGAGAAAAACTGTTTTTT
NA,NA,TRBV6-1,TRBJ1-5,CASSEGRHSNQPQHF,TGTGCCAGCAGTGAAGGCAGACATAGCAATCAGCCCCAGCATTTT
NA,NA,TRBV21-1,TRBJ2-3,CASSREPGQNTDTQYF,TGTGCCAGCAGCAGAGAACCGGGACAAAACACAGATACGCAGTATTTT
TRBD2,NA,TRBV2,TRBJ2-7,CASRTGTSGAMEQYF,TGTGCCAGCAGGACCGGGACTAGCGGGGCTATGGAGCAGTACTTC
TRBD1,NA,TRBV19,TRBJ1-2,CASAGQGTASIGYTF,TGTGCCAGTGCCGGACAGGGTACGGCTTCGATCGGCTACACCTTC
TRBD1,NA,TRBV3-1/TRBV3-2,TRBJ2-3,CASSHHRGPNTDTQYF,TGTGCCAGCAGCCACCACAGGGGTCCTAACACAGATACGCAGTATTTT
NA,NA,TRBV6-6,TRBJ1-5,CASINGLGQPQHF,TGTGCCAGCATCAACGGGCTTGGTCAGCCCCAGCATTTT
NA,NA,TRBV2,TRBJ1-1,CASRGGLNTEAFF,TGTGCCAGCAGAGGAGGGCTGAACACTGAAGCTTTCTTT
TRBD2,NA,TRBV5-1,TRBJ2-7,CASSWTSGKSKMYEQYF,TGCGCCAGCAGCTGGACTAGCGGGAAGTCCAAGATGTACGAGCAGTACTTC
TRBD2,NA,TRBV7-7,TRBJ2-3,CASSLGREGTDTQYF,TGTGCTAGCAGCTTAGGTCGGGAGGGTACAGATACGCAGTATTTT
TRBD2,NA,TRBV2,TRBJ2-3,CASSEQLAGTDTQYF,TGTGCCAGCAGTGAACAACTAGCGGGAACAGATACGCAGTATTTT